This is a list of T cell receptor beta chains from one sample in a study of T cell responses to AZD1222 COVID-19 vaccine. Assay: immunoSEQ multiplex PCR; the TCRdb copy retains only in-frame clones and omits some. This sample has fewer than 200,000 clones, with 80% to 90% found just once. The sequenced sample was peripheral blood, obtained 28 days after the second AZD1222 dose. These receptors originate from an adult who received the AZD1222 COVID-19 vaccine. Both conserved end residues are part of each CDR3. A D gene is named only where the DNA matches it firmly.

d_gene	v_gene	j_gene	CDR3aa
NA	TRBV3-1/TRBV3-2	TRBJ1-2	CASSQVRGPYGYTF
NA	TRBV5-1	TRBJ2-5	CASSLALSTRGGETQYF
TRBD1	TRBV9	TRBJ1-4	CASSGRDRVRGEKLFF
TRBD1	TRBV7-9	TRBJ1-4	CASRPPGQGNEKLFF
NA	TRBV6-1	TRBJ2-3	CASSGAPAGKYWTDTQYF
NA	TRBV5-6	TRBJ2-7	CASSLDRKTRGYEQYF
NA	TRBV7-6	TRBJ1-5	CASSPEALSNQPQHF
NA	TRBV6-5	TRBJ1-1	CASSFQGRSEAFF
TRBD1	TRBV29-1	TRBJ1-2	CSVSRDRDPSTYGYTF
NA	TRBV6-1	TRBJ1-1	CASSEQVWNTEAFF
TRBD1	TRBV29-1	TRBJ1-1	CSIAGQGNTEAFF
NA	TRBV6-2/TRBV6-3	TRBJ1-1	CASSWTANTEAFF
NA	TRBV9	TRBJ2-7	CASSVGESGYEQYF
NA	TRBV27	TRBJ1-6	CASSSGGRALHF
TRBD2	TRBV2	TRBJ2-7	CASSASAGGGYEQYF
TRBD1	TRBV7-2	TRBJ2-6	CASSTRDSVRSGANVLTF
NA	TRBV25-1	TRBJ1-2	CASSLGGNGYTF
NA	TRBV6-5	TRBJ1-6	CASSRTAYNSPLHF